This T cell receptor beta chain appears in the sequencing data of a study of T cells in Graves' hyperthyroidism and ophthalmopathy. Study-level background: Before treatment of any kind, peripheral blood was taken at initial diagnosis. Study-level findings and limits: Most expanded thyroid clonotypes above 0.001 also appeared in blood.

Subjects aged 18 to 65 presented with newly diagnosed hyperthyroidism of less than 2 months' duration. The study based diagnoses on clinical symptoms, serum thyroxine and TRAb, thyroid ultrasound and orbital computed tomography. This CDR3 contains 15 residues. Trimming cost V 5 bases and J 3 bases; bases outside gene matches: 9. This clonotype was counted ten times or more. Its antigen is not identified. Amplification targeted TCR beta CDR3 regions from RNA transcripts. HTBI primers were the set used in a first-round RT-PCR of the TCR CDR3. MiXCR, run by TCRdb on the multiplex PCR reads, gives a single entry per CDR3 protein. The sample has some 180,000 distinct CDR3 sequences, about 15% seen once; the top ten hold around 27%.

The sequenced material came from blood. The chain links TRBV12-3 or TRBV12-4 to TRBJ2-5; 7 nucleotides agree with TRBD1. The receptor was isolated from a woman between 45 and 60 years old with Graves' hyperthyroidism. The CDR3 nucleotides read TGTGCCAGCAGTCCGAAGGGACAGCTGAAAGAGACCCAGTACTTC. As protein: CASSPKGQLKETQYF.